Listed here are 20 T cell receptor beta chains from one sample, sequenced in a study of response to subunit inactivated influenza vaccine. MiXCR, applied by TCRdb to the RT-PCR reads, yields one record per CDR3 protein. The sample shows around 850,000 distinct CDR3 sequences, 18% of them seen only once. This specimen was PBMCs from blood, taken roughly 5 days after vaccination. Receptor source: a man in his fifties who received an inactivated influenza vaccine.

The sample holds a few counts of this clonotype. CDR3 in amino acids: CASSEGSGSDEQYF. As DNA, the CDR3 is TGTGCCAGCAGCGAGGGGAGTGGGTCCGACGAGCAGTACTTC. The rearrangement joins TRBV7-3 to TRBJ2-7, with D possibly called TRBD1 or TRBD2 (5 bases each). V dropped 5 bases and J dropped 5 bases, with 16 bases sitting between them. Per the germline V gene, CDR1 is SGHTA and CDR2 is FQGTGA. This CDR3 is built from 14 residues. The whole variable domain, remainder taken from reference TRBV7-3 and TRBJ2-7, is GAGVSQTPSNKVTEKGKYVELRCDPISGHTALYWYRQSLGQGPEFLIYFQGTGAADDSGLPNDRFFAVRPEGSVSTLKIQRTERGDSAVYLCASSEGSGSDEQYFGPGTRLTVT.

The chain combines TRBV28 with TRBJ2-1, with 7 bases lining up with TRBD1. The CDR3 has 16 amino acids. Trimming at V came to 6 bases and at J to 1 base, leaving 9 bases not matched to a gene. Germline assignment: CDR1 MDHEN and CDR2 SYDVKM. The CDR3 DNA reads TGTGCCAGCAGCCGACAGACAGGGCGGTCCTACAATGAGCAGTTCTTC. Amino acids: CASSRQTGRSYNEQFF. Supplemented by reference TRBV28 and TRBJ2-1, the full variable domain reads DVKVTQSSRYLVKRTGEKVFLECVQDMDHENMFWYRQDPGLGLRLIYFSYDVKMKEKGDIPEGYSVSREKKERFSLILESASTNQTSMYLCASSRQTGRSYNEQFFGPGTRLTVL.

The chain joins TRBV20-1 to TRBJ2-5; no clear D. CDR1 is DFQATT and CDR2 is SNEGSKA in the germline V gene (reference sequence). V lost 3 bases, J lost 0 bases, and 8 bases lay in between. The CDR3 extends over 13 amino acids. The CDR3 sequence: CSASHRYQETQYF. In DNA, the CDR3 is TGCAGTGCTAGTCACCGGTACCAAGAGACCCAGTACTTC.

The genes are TRBV20-1 and TRBJ2-4; perhaps TRBD1 as D (6 bases). The CDR3 has 16 residues. CDR1 and CDR2 from the germline V gene are DFQATT and SNEGSKA (reference sequence). V lost 1 base and J 8 bases, leaving 21 bases between the germline ends. In DNA, the CDR3 is TGCAGTGCTAGAGCTGGGGGCGACTTTGGTAAAGACATTCAGTACTTC. Amino acid sequence: CSARAGGDFGKDIQYF.

This clonotype turned up a few times. The chain is built from TRBV7-2 and TRBJ2-3; TRBD2 aligns across 7 bases. The germline gives CDR1 SGHTA, CDR2 FQGNSA. The ends lost 2 bases at V and 3 bases at J; junction bases unmatched: 8. The CDR3 covers 16 residues. CDR3 DNA: TGTGCCAGCAGCTTACAAGCGGGAAGTAGAACAGATACGCAGTATTTT. Its protein product is CASSLQAGSRTDTQYF.

The chain employs TRBV11-1 and TRBJ2-1, with TRBD2 matching over 14 bases. The V and J ends lost 6 bases and 0 bases, in that order; junction bases with no gene match: 10. This CDR3 comprises 19 residues. Germline V gene data show CDR1 as SGHAT and CDR2 as FQDESV (reference sequence). CDR3 nucleotide sequence: TGTGCCAGCAGTTCGGGACTAGCGGGAGCAACCTCCTCCTACAATGAGCAGTTCTTC. It translates to CASSSGLAGATSSYNEQFF.

This clonotype was observed a single time. This chain uses TRBV5-1 with TRBJ1-4; TRBD1 is a possible D gene (5 bases). V was cut by 4 bases and J by 2 bases, with 9 bases left in between. The CDR3 length is 14 residues. Looked up from germline, CDR1 is SGHRS and CDR2 is YFSETQ. The CDR3: CASSPSGTNEKLFF. The DNA for the CDR3 is TGCGCCAGCAGCCCCTCAGGGACTAATGAAAAACTGTTTTTT. The entire variable domain, with the rest obtained from reference TRBV5-1 and TRBJ1-4, is as follows: KAGVTQTPRYLIKTRGQQVTLSCSPISGHRSVSWYQQTPGQGLQFLFEYFSETQRNKGNFPGRFSGRQFSNSRSEMNVSTLELGDSALYLCASSPSGTNEKLFFGSGTQLSVL.

This clonotype has only a few counts. V and J are TRBV7-2 and TRBJ2-1; 10 bases agree with TRBD1. Trimming took 4 bases from V and 10 from J; bases not matched to a gene: 7. Germline V gene lookup returns CDR1 SGHTA and CDR2 FQGNSA. The CDR3 is made up of 14 amino acids. CDR3 loop: CASSWGQGIGEQFF. The CDR3 region has the DNA TGTGCCAGCAGCTGGGGACAGGGGATTGGAGAGCAGTTCTTC.

This clonotype was recorded a few times. The V and J genes are TRBV6-2 or TRBV6-3 and TRBJ2-7; 10 positions agree with TRBD1. The CDR3 sequence is 16 residues long. CDR1 is MNHEY and CDR2 is SVGEGT in the germline V gene. The trim removed 7 bases at V and 3 bases at J, leaving 12 bases unmatched. This chain's CDR3 is CASTLHWGQGYYEQYF. The DNA for the CDR3 is TGTGCCAGCACTCTCCATTGGGGACAGGGGTACTACGAGCAGTACTTC.

The genes are TRBV12-3 or TRBV12-4 and TRBJ1-2; D is ambiguous. The CDR3 length is 17 residues. V shed 0 bases and J shed 0 bases, with 14 bases lying between them. The DNA for the CDR3 is TGTGCCAGCAGTTTAGCGCATCTGACACCAGCTAACTATGGCTACACCTTC. Protein: CASSLAHLTPANYGYTF.

The chain uses TRBV4-3 and TRBJ2-1; 9 positions agree with TRBD2. The CDR3 has 15 amino acids. Trimming took 8 bases from V and 0 from J; bases not matched to a gene: 5. The germline V gene encodes CDR1 LGHNA and CDR2 YSLEER. The CDR3 coding sequence is TGCGCCAGCGGCGGGACTAGCCGCTCCTACAATGAGCAGTTCTTC. Its protein product is CASGGTSRSYNEQFF.

There are a few counts of this clonotype. This rearrangement joins TRBV20-1 to TRBJ2-7; 12 nucleotides match TRBD2. The CDR3 consists of 14 residues. V shed 6 bases, J shed 6 bases, and the junction held 9 bases outside the gene matches. Germline CDR1 is DFQATT and CDR2 is SNEGSKA (reference sequence). The CDR3 DNA sequence: TGCAGTGCCGCGAGGACTAGCGGGAAACGCGAGCAGTACTTC. Translation gives CSAARTSGKREQYF.

There are a few counts of this clonotype. The genes are TRBV5-1 and TRBJ1-4, with D tentatively TRBD1 (5 bases). CDR1 SGHRS and CDR2 YFSETQ come from the germline V gene. V dropped 4 bases and J dropped 3 bases, with 13 bases sitting between them. CDR3 length: 15 amino acids. This CDR3 reads CASSPLSGSNEKLFF. Here the CDR3 DNA reads TGCGCCAGCAGCCCTTTGTCAGGGTCTAATGAAAAACTGTTTTTT. Filled out from reference TRBV5-1 and TRBJ1-4, the complete variable domain reads KAGVTQTPRYLIKTRGQQVTLSCSPISGHRSVSWYQQTPGQGLQFLFEYFSETQRNKGNFPGRFSGRQFSNSRSEMNVSTLELGDSALYLCASSPLSGSNEKLFFGSGTQLSVL.

This clonotype turned up a few times. CDR3 loop: CSARDRASGLYEQYF. The CDR3 DNA reads as TGCAGTGCTAGAGATAGGGCTAGCGGGCTTTACGAGCAGTACTTC. J is TRBJ2-7 and V is TRBV20-1, with TRBD2 identical over 8 bases. Losses at the gene ends were 0 bases for V and 4 bases for J; bases not matched to a gene: 8. The CDR3 consists of 15 residues. Germline V CDR1 and CDR2: DFQATT, SNEGSKA (reference sequence).

The chain uses TRBV7-2 and TRBJ1-6; 9 bases match TRBD1. The germline CDR1 and CDR2 sequences are SGHTA and FQGNSA. The CDR3 length is 14 residues. V lost 5 bases, J lost 9 bases, and 5 bases stayed unmatched. The CDR3 DNA reads TGTGCCAGCAGCGAAGACAGGGGGAGTTCACCCCTCCACTTT. Translated, it gives CASSEDRGSSPLHF.

This clonotype was seen ten or more times. V usage is TRBV29-1 and J usage is TRBJ2-1, with TRBD1 matching over 7 bases. The germline CDR1 and CDR2 sequences are SQVTM and ANQGSEA. The V segment lost 4 bases and the J segment 3 bases; nucleotides outside the gene matches: 6. The CDR3 is made up of 14 amino acids. CDR3 protein: CSVAQGSYYNEQFF. The DNA of the CDR3 is TGCAGCGTTGCACAGGGGTCCTACTACAATGAGCAGTTCTTC.

This chain uses TRBV20-1 with TRBJ2-1, with 8 bases fitting TRBD2. CDR1 and CDR2 from the germline V gene are DFQATT and SNEGSKA (reference sequence). This CDR3 spans 18 amino acids. Germline trimming cut 0 bases from V and 4 bases from J; bases unmatched to any gene: 14. CDR3 amino acids: CSARDPAGAWNGYNEQFF. Written as DNA, the CDR3 is TGCAGTGCTAGAGACCCAGCGGGAGCCTGGAATGGGTACAATGAGCAGTTCTTC.

This clonotype has a count of ten or more. CDR3 amino acids: CSAPSGMGYNEQFF. The CDR3 nucleotides are TGCAGTGCCCCTTCCGGGATGGGGTACAATGAGCAGTTCTTC. The J gene is TRBJ2-1, the V gene TRBV20-1; the D gene is possibly TRBD2 (5 bases). V was cut by 6 bases and J by 4 bases, with 16 bases left in between. The CDR3 covers 14 residues. CDR1 and CDR2 (germline): DFQATT, SNEGSKA (reference sequence).

This clonotype has a handful of counts. The chain couples TRBV5-1 to TRBJ2-7, with 7 positions matching TRBD1. Germline lookup yields CDR1 SGHRS and CDR2 YFSETQ. The CDR3 covers 13 residues. V gave up 8 bases and J gave up 3 bases; unmatched junction bases: 8. Written as DNA, the CDR3 is TGCGCCAGTCGGGACAGTGAAGTCTACGAGCAGTACTTC. Protein sequence: CASRDSEVYEQYF.

A word on this clonotype: A read error may account for a junction end that differs from germline. The chain is built from TRBV4-1 and TRBJ2-7, with D possibly TRBD1 on 5 matching bases. This CDR3 has 13 amino acids. Germline V lookup: CDR1 MGHRA, CDR2 YSYEKL. The CDR3 DNA is TGCGCCAGCGGCCAAGTACAGGTGGAGGAGCAGTACTTC. It yields the protein CASGQVQVEEQYF.